These T cell receptor beta chains were read from a single sample in a study of neoadjuvant anti-PD-1 for oral cavity cancer. The data were produced by immunoSEQ multiplex PCR, yet TCRdb's version contains in-frame clones alone and is incomplete. The sample contains 73,000 or so clones, about 85% of which appear only once. Sequenced material: PBMCs, taken after nivolumab (anti-PD-1) treatment. These receptors originate from a person between 35 and 79 years old with oral cavity squamous cell carcinoma. Both conserved end residues are part of each CDR3. Fields, in order: J gene, V gene, D gene, clone size, CDR3 DNA, CDR3 protein. A D gene is named only where the DNA matches it firmly. The size field is filled for only some rows; it gives once, few, many or a size class.

TRBJ2-7,TRBV27,-,-,TGTGCCAGCAGTTTATCGGACCAACGGTACGAGCAGTACTTC,CASSLSDQRYEQYF
TRBJ2-1,TRBV2,TRBD2,few,TGTGCCAGCAGTGAAGAAGCGGGATATTACAATGAGCAGTTCTTC,CASSEEAGYYNEQFF
TRBJ2-2,TRBV27,-,-,TGTGCCAGCAGTTTTGTAGGTGGTGACGGCACCGGGGAGCTGTTTTTT,CASSFVGGDGTGELFF
TRBJ2-7,TRBV28,TRBD2,-,TGTGCCAGCATCACCCGGACTAGCGGGCCCTACGAGCAGTACTTC,CASITRTSGPYEQYF
TRBJ1-2,TRBV7-9,TRBD1,-,TGTGCCAGCAGCACCACCGGGACAGGCAACTATGGCTACACCTTC,CASSTTGTGNYGYTF
TRBJ1-1,TRBV7-8,-,once,TGTGCCAGCAGCTTATTTGGTGGGACTGAAGCTTTCTTT,CASSLFGGTEAFF
TRBJ1-1,TRBV19,-,-,TGTGCCAGTAGTATGGACCCGAACACTGAAGCTTTCTTT,CASSMDPNTEAFF
TRBJ2-5,TRBV2,-,-,TGTGCCAGCAGTCCGCAAGAGACCCAGTACTTC,CASSPQETQYF
TRBJ2-7,TRBV2,-,-,TGTGCCAGCGGTTGGCAAATCCAGCAGTACTTC,CASGWQIQQYF
TRBJ2-3,TRBV7-9,TRBD1,few,TGTGCCAGCAGCTTAGCGGCACAGGGGGATATTGGAGATACGCAGTATTTT,CASSLAAQGDIGDTQYF
TRBJ2-3,TRBV30,TRBD1,-,TGTGCCTGGAACCGACAGGGACGGACAGATACGCAGTATTTT,CAWNRQGRTDTQYF
TRBJ2-1,TRBV28,-,-,TGTGCCAGCAGACCCGGGACTTCCCCCTACAATGAGCAGTTCTTC,CASRPGTSPYNEQFF
TRBJ1-5,TRBV6-1,TRBD1,-,TGTGCCAGCAGTGACCAGACAGGGGGAAACCAGCCCCAGCATTTT,CASSDQTGGNQPQHF
TRBJ1-2,TRBV27,TRBD1,-,TGTGCCAGCAGTTTCCTCCGGGACAGGATAAACTATGGCTACACCTTC,CASSFLRDRINYGYTF
TRBJ2-1,TRBV5-1,-,-,TGCGCCAGCAGCTCAAGGACAGGGGGCTCCTTCTCCGGGACTAGCGGCCTCTTCTACAATGAGCAGTTCTTC,CASSSRTGGSFSGTSGLFYNEQFF
TRBJ2-7,TRBV29-1,TRBD2,-,TGCAGCGTCCGTCGGGTAGCGGGGAGCTCCTACGAGCAGTACTTC,CSVRRVAGSSYEQYF
TRBJ2-2,TRBV7-8,-,few,TGTGCCAGCAGCTTAGCGGTTGGGGAGCTGTTTTTT,CASSLAVGELFF
TRBJ2-1,TRBV7-8,-,-,TGTGCCAGCAGCCCTGGACGCTACAATGAGCAGTTCTTC,CASSPGRYNEQFF
TRBJ2-1,TRBV30,-,-,TGTGCCTGCCCATTTGGTAATGAGCAGTTCTTC,CACPFGNEQFF
TRBJ2-5,TRBV9,-,-,TGTGCCAGCAGCGTAGCGATAGCTGGTAAAGAGACCCAGTACTTC,CASSVAIAGKETQYF
TRBJ1-5,TRBV11-2,-,-,TGTGCCAGCAGCTCCGCAGAGGGGCAGCCCCAGCATTTT,CASSSAEGQPQHF
TRBJ1-4,TRBV27,TRBD1,-,TGTGCCAGCAGTTTTTTCGGGACAGATGGTGAAAAACTGTTTTTT,CASSFFGTDGEKLFF
TRBJ1-1,TRBV5-5,-,-,TGTGCCAGCAGCTTGTTCCCGGGGACTGAAGCTTTCTTT,CASSLFPGTEAFF
TRBJ1-2,TRBV28,TRBD1,-,TGTGCCAGCAGCCTTGGTCCTCAGGGGGTAGGAGGCTACACCTTC,CASSLGPQGVGGYTF
TRBJ2-2,TRBV6-1,-,-,TGTGCCAGCAGTGAAGCGCTGAGGGGCGTAGGCACCGGGGAGCTGTTTTTT,CASSEALRGVGTGELFF
TRBJ2-2,TRBV5-1,-,-,TGCGCCAGCAGCTTGTACAGGGATGCTGGGGAGCTGTTTTTT,CASSLYRDAGELFF
TRBJ2-5,TRBV5-1,TRBD2,-,TGCGCCAGCAGCCTAATGCCGGGACTAGCGGGGGAGACCCAGTACTTC,CASSLMPGLAGETQYF
TRBJ1-1,TRBV16,-,once,TGTGCCAGCAGCCAATCCCTGAGCGTGAACACTGAAGCTTTCTTT,CASSQSLSVNTEAFF
TRBJ2-2,TRBV6-5,-,-,TGTGCCAGCAGTTACTCGGGCCTGTCTAACGGGGAGCTGTTTTTT,CASSYSGLSNGELFF
TRBJ2-7,TRBV10-1,-,-,TGCGCCAGCAGGTCGAGGGAAGGGATCTACGAGCAGTACTTC,CASRSREGIYEQYF
TRBJ1-2,TRBV28,-,-,TGTGCCAGCAGGAACTCATATGGAGGCTACACCTTC,CASRNSYGGYTF
TRBJ2-7,TRBV20-1,-,-,TGCAGCGTCCCAAACTACGAGCAGTACTTC,CSVPNYEQYF
TRBJ2-7,TRBV28,TRBD2,-,TGTGCCAGCAGAACCAGCGGGACTTACGAGCAGTACTTC,CASRTSGTYEQYF
TRBJ1-5,TRBV30,-,-,TGTGCCTGGAGTACCAGCGGACAGCCCCAGCATTTT,CAWSTSGQPQHF
TRBJ2-3,TRBV19,TRBD1,-,TGTGCCAGTAGTGAAACAGGGGCAAGCACAGATACGCAGTATTTT,CASSETGASTDTQYF
TRBJ1-4,TRBV5-1,TRBD1,-,TGCGCCAGCAGCGAACAGGGGAATGAAAAACTGTTTTTT,CASSEQGNEKLFF
TRBJ2-2,TRBV19,TRBD2,once,TGTGCCAGTAGTAGTTCCCTAGCGGGAGTAGTCGGGGAGCTGTTTTTT,CASSSSLAGVVGELFF
TRBJ2-6,TRBV10-2,-,-,TGCGCCACCCACGGGGGCGGGAACTCTGGGGCCAACGTCCTGACTTTC,CATHGGGNSGANVLTF
TRBJ2-6,TRBV7-8,-,-,TGTGCCAGCAGCTCACTGGGGAGCTCTGGGGCCAACGTCCTGACTTTC,CASSSLGSSGANVLTF
TRBJ2-6,TRBV2,-,-,TGTGCCAGCAGTGAATTAGCGTTCTCTGGGGCCAACGTCCTGACTTTC,CASSELAFSGANVLTF
TRBJ1-4,TRBV6-1,TRBD1,-,TGTGCCAGCAGTGACGGGACAGGGCAGGAAAAACTGTTTTTT,CASSDGTGQEKLFF
TRBJ2-2,TRBV9,-,-,TGTGCCAGCAGCGGATCTGCCCTCGGGGGCACCGGGGAGCTGTTTTTT,CASSGSALGGTGELFF
TRBJ1-1,TRBV29-1,-,once,TGCAGCGCAAACTCAGGTACTGAAGCTTTCTTT,CSANSGTEAFF
TRBJ2-3,TRBV18,TRBD2,once,TGTGCCAGCTCAAATATGCCGGGGACTACTCTCACAGATACGCAGTATTTT,CASSNMPGTTLTDTQYF
TRBJ1-1,TRBV30,-,few,TGTGCCCTGAGGCGGAGCGGCACTGAAGCTTTCTTT,CALRRSGTEAFF
TRBJ2-3,TRBV7-9,-,-,TGTGCCAGCAGCTTAATACAGGGCCCAGATACGCAGTATTTT,CASSLIQGPDTQYF
TRBJ1-1,TRBV2,-,-,TGTGCCAGCAGTGAAGCCCGACAGGTAAACACTGAAGCTTTCTTT,CASSEARQVNTEAFF
TRBJ2-1,TRBV6-1,TRBD1,-,TGTGCCAGCAGCCGCCGGGACAGGGTCCATGAGCAGTTCTTC,CASSRRDRVHEQFF
TRBJ2-2,TRBV7-9,TRBD2,-,TGTGCCAGCAGCGTGACTAGCGGGAGTCTCACCGGGGAGCTGTTTTTT,CASSVTSGSLTGELFF
TRBJ2-7,TRBV6-1,TRBD2,-,TGTGCCAGCAGCTCCGGGACTAGAGACTACGAGCAGTACTTC,CASSSGTRDYEQYF
TRBJ2-1,TRBV9,-,once,TGTGCCAGCAGCCCCCAAGTGGGGGGCGATGAGCAGTTCTTC,CASSPQVGGDEQFF